The T cell receptor beta chain under discussion was sequenced for a study of patients and donors after allogeneic stem cell transplantation (dated by TCRdb to the early 2020s). Reading the germline V gene (reference sequence) gives CDR1 GTSNPN and CDR2 SVGIG. Cut back by 4 bases and 3 bases, the V and J ends lie 16 bases apart. Taken from cysteine to phenylalanine, the CDR3 has 14 residues. Solely the CDR3 DNA is kept, with 42 bases framed from the first base. Preparation of the library involved RT-PCR. Sequencing instrument: NextSeq 550. TCRdb redid the processing of the public reads, applying fastp at Q25 and MiXCR, and retained in-frame beta chains. Each CDR3 protein appears once, grouped with its most common genes and DNA. The sample table contains 25,000 to 35,000 distinct CDR3 sequences; only one count was recorded for around 6.8% of them. The top ten hold about 34% of the sample. This clonotype was counted at least ten times. This receptor's antigen is unknown. The record has no base qualities; no much larger clone is one base away.

The receptor comes from a human donor who was either an allogeneic HSCT recipient or a stem cell or donor lymphocyte infusion donor (not recorded which). It is not recorded whose cells these are; they may come from a transplant donor. Sequenced sample: blood, either unsorted or a sorted T cell fraction (not recorded which). The V and J segments used are TRBV30 and TRBJ2-7; the D segment could be TRBD1, given 6 matching bases. The CDR3 loop reads CAWKGPGDFYEQYF. The nucleotide sequence reads TGTGCCTGGAAAGGGCCAGGGGATTTCTACGAGCAGTACTTC. This CDR3, with the reference TRBV30 and TRBJ2-7 proteins standing in past its ends, gives the full variable domain SQTIHQWPATLVQPVGSPLSLECTVEGTSNPNLYWYRQAAGRGLQLLFYSVGIGQISSEVPQNLSASRPQDRQFILSSKKLLLSDSGFYLCAWKGPGDFYEQYFGPGTRLTVT.